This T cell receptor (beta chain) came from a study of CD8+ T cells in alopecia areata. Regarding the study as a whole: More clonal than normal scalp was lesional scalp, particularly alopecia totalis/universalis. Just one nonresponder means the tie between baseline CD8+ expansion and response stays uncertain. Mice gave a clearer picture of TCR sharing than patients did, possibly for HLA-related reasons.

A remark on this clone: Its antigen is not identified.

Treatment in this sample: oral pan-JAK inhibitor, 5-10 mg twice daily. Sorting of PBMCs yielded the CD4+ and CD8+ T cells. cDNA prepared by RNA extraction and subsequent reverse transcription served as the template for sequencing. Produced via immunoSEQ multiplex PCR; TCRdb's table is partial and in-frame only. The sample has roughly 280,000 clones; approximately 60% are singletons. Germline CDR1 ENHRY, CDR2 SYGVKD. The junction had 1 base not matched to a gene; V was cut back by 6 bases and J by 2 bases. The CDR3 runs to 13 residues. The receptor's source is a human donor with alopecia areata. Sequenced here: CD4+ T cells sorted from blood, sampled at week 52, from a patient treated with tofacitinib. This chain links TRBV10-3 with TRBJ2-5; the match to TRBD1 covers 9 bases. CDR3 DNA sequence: TGTGCCATCAGGGACAGGGGACAAGAGACCCAGTACTTC. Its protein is CAIRDRGQETQYF.